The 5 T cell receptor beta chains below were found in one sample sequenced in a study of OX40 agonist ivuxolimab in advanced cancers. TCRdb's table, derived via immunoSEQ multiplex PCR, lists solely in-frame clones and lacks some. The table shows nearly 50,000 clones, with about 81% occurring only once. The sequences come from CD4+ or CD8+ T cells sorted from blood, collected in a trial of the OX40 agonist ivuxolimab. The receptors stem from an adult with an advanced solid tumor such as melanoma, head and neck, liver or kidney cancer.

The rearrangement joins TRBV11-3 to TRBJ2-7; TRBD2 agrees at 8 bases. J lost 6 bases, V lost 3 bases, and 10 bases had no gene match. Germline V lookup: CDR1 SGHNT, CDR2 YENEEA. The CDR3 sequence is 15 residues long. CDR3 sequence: CASSLDGTRGGEQYF. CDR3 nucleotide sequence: TGTGCCAGCAGCTTGGACGGGACTAGGGGAGGCGAGCAGTACTTC.

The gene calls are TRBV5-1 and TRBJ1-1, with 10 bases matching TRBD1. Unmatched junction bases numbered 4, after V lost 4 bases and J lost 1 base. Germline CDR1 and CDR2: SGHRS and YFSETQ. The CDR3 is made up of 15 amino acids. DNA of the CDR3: TGCGCCAGCAGCCAAAGGACAGGGGGGAACACTGAAGCTTTCTTT. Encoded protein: CASSQRTGGNTEAFF.

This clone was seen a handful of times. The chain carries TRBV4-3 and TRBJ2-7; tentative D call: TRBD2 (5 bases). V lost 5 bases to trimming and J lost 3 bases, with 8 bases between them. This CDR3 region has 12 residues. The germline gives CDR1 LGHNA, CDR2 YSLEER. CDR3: CASSVGGYEQYF. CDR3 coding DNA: TGCGCCAGCAGCGTCGGAGGCTACGAGCAGTACTTC.

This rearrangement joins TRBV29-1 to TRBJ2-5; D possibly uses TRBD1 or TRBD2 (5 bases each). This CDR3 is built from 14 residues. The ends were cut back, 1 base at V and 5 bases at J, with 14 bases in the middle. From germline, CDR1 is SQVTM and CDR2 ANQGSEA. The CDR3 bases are TGCAGCGTTGAAGGGGGGAAGGGGCTGGAGACCCAGTACTTC. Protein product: CSVEGGKGLETQYF.

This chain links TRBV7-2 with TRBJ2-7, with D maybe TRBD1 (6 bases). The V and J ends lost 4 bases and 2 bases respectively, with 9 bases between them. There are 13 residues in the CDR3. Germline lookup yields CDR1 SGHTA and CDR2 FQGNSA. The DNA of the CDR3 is TGTGCCAGCAGCTACAGGGACCCCTACGAGCAGTACTTC. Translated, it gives CASSYRDPYEQYF.